This entry concerns a single T cell receptor beta chain. This specimen comes from a study of shared clonotypes between healthy human individuals. Clones were sequenced by immunoSEQ multiplex PCR, and TCRdb holds only the in-frame ones, with some missing. The sample contains some 87,000 clones, about 70% of which appear only once. Sample: memory CD8+ T cells sorted from blood. Specified subset: CD45RO+ cells pooled with CCR7-negative TemRA cells. The sequence came from a man under 40 in good health.

The CDR3 protein is CASSASGFGEQYF. CDR3 DNA sequence: TGTGCCAGCAGTGCTAGCGGGTTCGGCGAGCAGTACTTC. The rearrangement uses TRBV5-6 and TRBJ2-7; the match to TRBD2 covers 8 bases. Trimming cost V 5 bases and J 6 bases; bases outside gene matches: 7. Germline V CDR1 and CDR2: SGHDT, YYEEEE. The CDR3 loop spans 13 amino acids.